This T cell receptor beta chain was identified in a study of blood T cell repertoires in COVID-19. About the research overall: Both acute and convalescent COVID-19 samples were obtained from the United States, Italy and Spain. PBMCs, B-cell-depleted T cells, or T cells provided the cDNA or gDNA that made up the material.

V was pared by 2 bases and J by 7 bases, with 9 bases of the junction left unmatched. The CDR3 has 16 amino acids. Germline assignment: CDR1 SGHVS and CDR2 FNYEAQ. As processed by the authors: Amplification from reference gene primers served as the basis for estimated nucleated cell counts. The table came from immunoSEQ multiplex PCR; TCRdb's copy has only in-frame clones and leaves some out. The DNA was the basis for D and trimming; V, J and clone size are from that table. The sample lists 150,000 to 200,000 clones, more than 75% occurring once. Seattle patients were enrolled while actively infected and followed longitudinally.

The V and J genes are TRBV7-6 and TRBJ2-2; 8 bases align to TRBD2. Sequences were obtained from peripheral blood. The sequence was collected from a woman aged 70 to 79 with COVID-19, enrolled during active disease. The CDR3 DNA follows: TGTGCCAGCAGCTTAATCCGGGGGGGCCGTGGCGGGGAGCTGTTTTTT. It specifies CASSLIRGGRGGELFF. Based on the CDR3 plus reference TRBV7-6 and TRBJ2-2, the full variable domain is GAGVSQSPRYKVTKRGQDVALRCDPISGHVSLYWYRQALGQGPEFLTYFNYEAQQDKSGLPNDRFSAERPEGSISTLTIQRTEQRDSAMYRCASSLIRGGRGGELFFGEGSRLTVL.